The sample holds a few counts of the clone carrying this T cell receptor (beta chain). The sample belongs to a study of blood T cell repertoires in COVID-19. Overall study context: The samples span acute and convalescent COVID-19 from the United States, Italy and Spain. T cells, B-cell-depleted T cells, or PBMCs supplied cDNA or gDNA.

Germline loops: CDR1 SGHAT, CDR2 FQNNGV. This CDR3 is built from 20 residues. Trimming cost V 0 bases and J 1 base; bases outside gene matches: 15. As processed by the authors: The assay estimated nucleated cells by amplifying reference gene primers. The repertoire was sequenced with immunoSEQ multiplex PCR; TCRdb's copy has only in-frame clones and lacks some. That table furnishes V, J and clone size, whereas the DNA furnished D and trimming. The data show 200,000 to 250,000 clones, 82% seen once. Each recovered donor of Cohort 3 presented with two negative PCRs, clearance, or symptom resolution. Sequenced: PBMCs or T cells enriched from blood (not recorded which). The chain has TRBV11-2 and TRBJ1-3, with TRBD1 identical over 7 bases. This clonotype was obtained from a woman in her fifties or sixties who had recovered from COVID-19. The DNA of the CDR3 is TGTGCCAGCAGCTTAGAGCCCCGGACAGGATGGGTCCCGTCTGGAAACACCATATATTTT. Translated, it gives CASSLEPRTGWVPSGNTIYF. Based on the CDR3 plus reference TRBV11-2 and TRBJ1-3, the full variable domain is EAGVAQSPRYKIIEKRQSVAFWCNPISGHATLYWYQQILGQGPKLLIQFQNNGVVDDSQLPKDRFSAERLKGVDSTLKIQPAKLEDSAVYLCASSLEPRTGWVPSGNTIYFGEGSWLTVV.